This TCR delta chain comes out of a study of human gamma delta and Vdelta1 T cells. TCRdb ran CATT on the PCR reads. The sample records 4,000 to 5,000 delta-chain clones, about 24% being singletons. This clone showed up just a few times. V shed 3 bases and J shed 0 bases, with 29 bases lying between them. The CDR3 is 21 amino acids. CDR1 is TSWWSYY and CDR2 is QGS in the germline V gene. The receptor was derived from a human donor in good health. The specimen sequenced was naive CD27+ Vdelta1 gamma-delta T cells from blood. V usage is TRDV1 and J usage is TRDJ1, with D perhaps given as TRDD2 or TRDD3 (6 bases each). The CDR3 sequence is CALGDKSYWVGAYSYTDKLIF. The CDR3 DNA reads TGTGCTCTTGGGGATAAGTCCTACTGGGTGGGGGCCTATTCGTACACCGATAAACTCATCTTT.